These T cell receptor beta chains were read from a single sample in a study of cytomegalovirus exposure and HLA in healthy donors. This table comes from immunoSEQ multiplex PCR, and its TCRdb copy is limited to in-frame clones, with some not included. The data hold around 300,000 clones, with 88% observed a single time. Sequencing was done on a sample of PBMCs. These receptors were collected from a young woman in good health and CMV-seronegative. The conserved cysteine and the conserved F or W are not part of the CDR3 here.

j_gene,v_gene,CDR3aa
TRBJ2-1,TRBV25-1,ASSEWAVLASSEQF
TRBJ2-3,TRBV29-1,SPGTSTDTQY
TRBJ1-3,TRBV6-1,ASSDAGRVRNTIY
TRBJ2-1,TRBV29-1,SVEPRLAFNEQF
TRBJ2-7,TRBV28,ASSSSDSGVSYEQY
TRBJ2-5,TRBV5-1,ASSKSGTPNSYQETQY
TRBJ2-5,TRBV7-3,ASSVLGGAAQETQY
TRBJ2-2,TRBV18,ASSPSGNTGELF
TRBJ1-2,TRBV27,ASSLSGGGYT
TRBJ1-2,TRBV13,ASSRTGGFFRDGYT
TRBJ2-3,TRBV9,ASSARGGESTDTQY
TRBJ2-7,TRBV7-9,ASSLGLWQY
TRBJ2-5,TRBV15,ATSSGRQSQETQY
TRBJ2-3,TRBV4-1,ASSQVVIARDTQY
TRBJ1-5,TRBV28,ASSPTGGAGNQPQH
TRBJ1-1,TRBV5-6,ASSWSILGGWGEAF
TRBJ2-1,TRBV5-6,ASSLGGGSYNEQF
TRBJ1-1,TRBV7-9,ASSLGYSEAF
TRBJ1-1,TRBV30,AWVPLAGGVTEAF
TRBJ2-5,TRBV2,ASYVGGGRTQY
TRBJ2-2,TRBV4-1,ASSQKPGGVTGELF
TRBJ1-1,TRBV7-9,ASADWNAEAF
TRBJ1-6,TRBV30,AWSVQAAYNSPLH
TRBJ2-7,TRBV30,AWSTGVGPYEQY
TRBJ2-7,TRBV13,ASRYYQGYEQY
TRBJ2-1,TRBV7-3,ASSLFPSGSSYNEQF
TRBJ2-7,TRBV11-2,ASSFGGGLYEQY
TRBJ2-3,TRBV5-4,ASSSKLGTGDSSSTDTQY
TRBJ1-1,TRBV14,ASSQDSWGQASEAF
TRBJ2-2,TRBV7-6,ASSLEFQGVGELF
TRBJ1-3,TRBV10-2,ASGSLGQGNTIY